This is a list of T cell receptor beta chains from one sample in a study of shared clonotypes between healthy human individuals. Produced via immunoSEQ multiplex PCR; TCRdb's table is partial and in-frame only. The sample lists roughly 640,000 clones; about 97% were seen once. The sequencing sample was made of naive CD4+ T cells sorted from blood. The source is a woman aged 30 to 39 in good health. Both conserved end residues are part of each CDR3. The order of the fields is J gene, D gene, clone size, V gene, CDR3 protein, CDR3 DNA. The D gene is left open where the match is weak. Size tells how often a clone was seen (once, few, many) or the class of an expanded clone, and some rows leave it out.

J gene: TRBJ2-3
D gene: NA
clone size: NA
V gene: TRBV5-6
CDR3 protein: CASSLFQGLTDTQYF
CDR3 DNA: TGTGCCAGCAGCTTGTTCCAGGGCCTCACAGATACGCAGTATTTT

J gene: TRBJ2-2
D gene: TRBD2
clone size: NA
V gene: TRBV9
CDR3 protein: CASSVGGLAENTGELFF
CDR3 DNA: TGTGCCAGCAGCGTAGGGGGACTAGCGGAGAACACCGGGGAGCTGTTTTTT

J gene: TRBJ2-5
D gene: NA
clone size: NA
V gene: TRBV11-2
CDR3 protein: CASSLDGQYQETQYF
CDR3 DNA: TGTGCCAGCAGCTTAGATGGTCAGTACCAAGAGACCCAGTACTTC

J gene: TRBJ2-3
D gene: NA
clone size: NA
V gene: TRBV5-5
CDR3 protein: CASSFEGSDTQYF
CDR3 DNA: TGTGCCAGCAGCTTTGAGGGCTCAGATACGCAGTATTTT

J gene: TRBJ1-3
D gene: NA
clone size: NA
V gene: TRBV4-1
CDR3 protein: CASSQVFTRDHSGNTIYF
CDR3 DNA: TGCGCCAGCAGCCAAGTATTTACCAGAGACCACTCTGGAAACACCATATATTTT

J gene: TRBJ1-5
D gene: NA
clone size: NA
V gene: TRBV10-3
CDR3 protein: CAISETDQPQHF
CDR3 DNA: TGTGCCATCAGTGAAACGGATCAGCCCCAGCATTTT

J gene: TRBJ2-3
D gene: NA
clone size: NA
V gene: TRBV25-1
CDR3 protein: CASSRGDGVTDTQYF
CDR3 DNA: TGTGCCAGCAGTCGCGGGGATGGGGTCACAGATACGCAGTATTTT

J gene: TRBJ2-7
D gene: TRBD2
clone size: NA
V gene: TRBV7-2
CDR3 protein: CASSSLAGDSYEQYF
CDR3 DNA: TGTGCCAGCAGCTCGCTAGCGGGAGACTCCTACGAGCAGTACTTC

J gene: TRBJ1-1
D gene: NA
clone size: once
V gene: TRBV20-1
CDR3 protein: CSSPGYTEAFF
CDR3 DNA: TGCAGTTCTCCCGGTTACACTGAAGCTTTCTTT

J gene: TRBJ2-1
D gene: NA
clone size: NA
V gene: TRBV9
CDR3 protein: CASSLKGGTDEQFF
CDR3 DNA: TGTGCCAGCAGCTTAAAAGGGGGTACCGATGAGCAGTTCTTC

J gene: TRBJ2-3
D gene: TRBD2
clone size: NA
V gene: TRBV28
CDR3 protein: CASSLNQRGDTDTQYF
CDR3 DNA: TGTGCCAGCAGTTTGAACCAGCGGGGGGACACAGATACGCAGTATTTT

J gene: TRBJ1-2
D gene: NA
clone size: NA
V gene: TRBV6-5
CDR3 protein: CASSYHGRIANYGYTF
CDR3 DNA: TGTGCCAGCAGTTACCACGGACGGATAGCTAACTATGGCTACACCTTC

J gene: TRBJ2-1
D gene: TRBD2
clone size: NA
V gene: TRBV10-3
CDR3 protein: CAISALAGGFSYNEQFF
CDR3 DNA: TGTGCCATCAGTGCACTAGCGGGGGGGTTCTCCTACAATGAGCAGTTCTTC

J gene: TRBJ1-2
D gene: NA
clone size: NA
V gene: TRBV11-3
CDR3 protein: CASSFGIKGGTVYGYTF
CDR3 DNA: TGTGCCAGCAGCTTTGGTATCAAAGGGGGGACCGTTTATGGCTACACCTTC

J gene: TRBJ1-2
D gene: TRBD1
clone size: NA
V gene: TRBV6-5
CDR3 protein: CASSSGQGARGYTF
CDR3 DNA: TGTGCCAGCAGTTCAGGACAGGGGGCGCGGGGCTACACCTTC

J gene: TRBJ2-3
D gene: TRBD1
clone size: NA
V gene: TRBV9
CDR3 protein: CASSPVIGTEEDTQYF
CDR3 DNA: TGTGCCAGCAGCCCAGTTATCGGGACAGAGGAGGATACGCAGTATTTT

J gene: TRBJ2-7
D gene: NA
clone size: NA
V gene: TRBV18
CDR3 protein: CASGWKGSGEQYF
CDR3 DNA: TGTGCCAGCGGCTGGAAGGGGAGCGGCGAGCAGTACTTC

J gene: TRBJ1-4
D gene: NA
clone size: NA
V gene: TRBV2
CDR3 protein: CASRDDREKLFF
CDR3 DNA: TGTGCCAGCAGGGATGACAGGGAAAAACTGTTTTTT

J gene: TRBJ2-1
D gene: NA
clone size: NA
V gene: TRBV6-1
CDR3 protein: CASSVGGVGNEQFF
CDR3 DNA: TGTGCCAGCAGTGTTGGCGGGGTCGGCAATGAGCAGTTCTTC

J gene: TRBJ1-3
D gene: NA
clone size: NA
V gene: TRBV20-1
CDR3 protein: CSASPGNTIYF
CDR3 DNA: TGCAGTGCTAGTCCTGGAAACACCATATATTTT

J gene: TRBJ2-5
D gene: NA
clone size: NA
V gene: TRBV20-1
CDR3 protein: CSASGIETQYF
CDR3 DNA: TGCAGTGCTAGCGGGATCGAGACCCAGTACTTC

J gene: TRBJ2-7
D gene: NA
clone size: NA
V gene: TRBV10-2
CDR3 protein: CASSTSGKPYEQYF
CDR3 DNA: TGCGCCAGCTCTACCTCCGGGAAGCCCTACGAGCAGTACTTC

J gene: TRBJ2-7
D gene: NA
clone size: once
V gene: TRBV19
CDR3 protein: CASSISGVTSYEQYF
CDR3 DNA: TGTGCCAGTAGTATATCGGGGGTGACCTCCTACGAGCAGTACTTC

J gene: TRBJ1-2
D gene: NA
clone size: NA
V gene: TRBV29-1
CDR3 protein: CSATGSDGYTF
CDR3 DNA: TGCAGCGCAACAGGGTCGGATGGCTACACCTTC

J gene: TRBJ1-2
D gene: TRBD1
clone size: NA
V gene: TRBV6-6
CDR3 protein: CASIRQGDGYTF
CDR3 DNA: TGTGCCAGCATTAGACAGGGGGACGGCTACACCTTC

J gene: TRBJ1-4
D gene: NA
clone size: NA
V gene: TRBV28
CDR3 protein: CASSLSTQRGEKLFF
CDR3 DNA: TGTGCCAGCAGTTTATCTACGCAAAGGGGGGAAAAACTGTTTTTT

J gene: TRBJ2-7
D gene: NA
clone size: NA
V gene: TRBV28
CDR3 protein: CASSFSGGRFEQYF
CDR3 DNA: TGTGCCAGCAGTTTTTCGGGGGGCCGATTCGAGCAGTACTTC

J gene: TRBJ1-1
D gene: NA
clone size: NA
V gene: TRBV5-1
CDR3 protein: CASSLAYGGAGKLNTEAFF
CDR3 DNA: TGCGCCAGCAGCTTGGCCTATGGGGGGGCCGGAAAACTGAACACTGAAGCTTTCTTT

J gene: TRBJ2-1
D gene: TRBD2
clone size: NA
V gene: TRBV30
CDR3 protein: CAWRPPGLAGVSEQFF
CDR3 DNA: TGTGCCTGGAGACCCCCGGGACTAGCGGGAGTCAGTGAGCAGTTCTTC

J gene: TRBJ2-5
D gene: NA
clone size: NA
V gene: TRBV30
CDR3 protein: CAWDHRGPGETQYF
CDR3 DNA: TGTGCCTGGGATCATAGGGGCCCCGGGGAGACCCAGTACTTC

J gene: TRBJ2-5
D gene: TRBD2
clone size: once
V gene: TRBV10-3
CDR3 protein: CAISEGTSGSGETQYF
CDR3 DNA: TGTGCCATCAGTGAAGGGACTAGCGGGAGTGGTGAGACCCAGTACTTC

J gene: TRBJ1-4
D gene: NA
clone size: once
V gene: TRBV7-8
CDR3 protein: CASSPREVMATNEKLFF
CDR3 DNA: TGTGCCAGCAGCCCCAGAGAGGTTATGGCAACTAATGAAAAACTGTTTTTT

J gene: TRBJ2-3
D gene: TRBD2
clone size: NA
V gene: TRBV18
CDR3 protein: CASSPGLGDTQYF
CDR3 DNA: TGTGCCAGCTCACCCGGACTAGGAGATACGCAGTATTTT

J gene: TRBJ2-2
D gene: TRBD2
clone size: once
V gene: TRBV30
CDR3 protein: CAWMASGRWGTGELFF
CDR3 DNA: TGTGCCTGGATGGCTAGCGGGAGGTGGGGCACCGGGGAGCTGTTTTTT

J gene: TRBJ2-1
D gene: TRBD2
clone size: NA
V gene: TRBV28
CDR3 protein: CASSPPGLAYNEQFF
CDR3 DNA: TGTGCCAGCAGCCCACCGGGACTAGCGTACAATGAGCAGTTCTTC

J gene: TRBJ1-4
D gene: NA
clone size: NA
V gene: TRBV4-1
CDR3 protein: CASSQPGVTNEKLFF
CDR3 DNA: TGCGCCAGCAGCCAACCGGGGGTGACTAATGAAAAACTGTTTTTT

J gene: TRBJ2-1
D gene: TRBD2
clone size: NA
V gene: TRBV9
CDR3 protein: CASSARLAGRYNEQFF
CDR3 DNA: TGTGCCAGCAGCGCCCGACTAGCGGGAAGGTACAATGAGCAGTTCTTC

J gene: TRBJ2-3
D gene: TRBD2
clone size: NA
V gene: TRBV4-1
CDR3 protein: CASSQVLAERGTDTQYF
CDR3 DNA: TGCGCCAGCAGCCAGGTTCTAGCGGAGAGAGGCACAGATACGCAGTATTTT

J gene: TRBJ1-2
D gene: NA
clone size: NA
V gene: TRBV7-9
CDR3 protein: CASSLAWGNYGYTF
CDR3 DNA: TGTGCCAGCAGCTTAGCCTGGGGGAACTATGGCTACACCTTC

J gene: TRBJ2-5
D gene: NA
clone size: NA
V gene: TRBV10-2
CDR3 protein: CASVFGETQYF
CDR3 DNA: TGCGCCAGCGTATTTGGGGAGACCCAGTACTTC

J gene: TRBJ1-6
D gene: TRBD1
clone size: NA
V gene: TRBV19
CDR3 protein: CASKDGDRNNSPLHF
CDR3 DNA: TGTGCCAGTAAGGACGGGGACAGAAACAATTCACCCCTCCACTTT

J gene: TRBJ2-7
D gene: TRBD1
clone size: NA
V gene: TRBV7-9
CDR3 protein: CASSPDRVQYEQYF
CDR3 DNA: TGTGCCAGCAGCCCAGACAGGGTGCAATACGAGCAGTACTTC

J gene: TRBJ2-7
D gene: TRBD2
clone size: NA
V gene: TRBV15
CDR3 protein: CATSRDGGSSYEQYF
CDR3 DNA: TGTGCCACCAGCAGAGATGGCGGGAGCTCCTACGAGCAGTACTTC

J gene: TRBJ1-4
D gene: NA
clone size: NA
V gene: TRBV5-8
CDR3 protein: CASSLGFTTNEKLFF
CDR3 DNA: TGTGCCAGCAGCTTGGGATTTACAACTAATGAAAAACTGTTTTTT

J gene: TRBJ1-1
D gene: TRBD1
clone size: NA
V gene: TRBV7-9
CDR3 protein: CASSSTGGLNTEAFF
CDR3 DNA: TGTGCCAGCAGCTCCACAGGGGGCTTGAACACTGAAGCTTTCTTT

J gene: TRBJ1-2
D gene: NA
clone size: NA
V gene: TRBV5-1
CDR3 protein: CASSPSGAEGYTF
CDR3 DNA: TGCGCCAGCAGCCCTTCGGGGGCGGAAGGCTACACCTTC

J gene: TRBJ2-1
D gene: NA
clone size: NA
V gene: TRBV6-5
CDR3 protein: CASSLQGGSYNEQFF
CDR3 DNA: TGTGCCAGCAGCCTACAGGGGGGGTCCTACAATGAGCAGTTCTTC

J gene: TRBJ2-7
D gene: NA
clone size: NA
V gene: TRBV18
CDR3 protein: CASSPRDGAYEQYF
CDR3 DNA: TGTGCCAGCTCACCACGTGATGGGGCCTACGAGCAGTACTTC

J gene: TRBJ1-2
D gene: TRBD1
clone size: NA
V gene: TRBV5-4
CDR3 protein: CASSRDREANYGYTF
CDR3 DNA: TGTGCCAGCAGCCGGGACAGGGAAGCTAACTATGGCTACACCTTC

J gene: TRBJ2-2
D gene: TRBD1
clone size: NA
V gene: TRBV18
CDR3 protein: CATRQGSSFAAGELFF
CDR3 DNA: TGTGCCACCCGACAGGGATCTTCTTTTGCTGCCGGGGAGCTGTTTTTT

J gene: TRBJ2-6
D gene: NA
clone size: NA
V gene: TRBV28
CDR3 protein: CASSGPPDWANVLTF
CDR3 DNA: TGTGCCAGCAGTGGACCGCCGGATTGGGCCAACGTCCTGACTTTC

J gene: TRBJ1-6
D gene: NA
clone size: NA
V gene: TRBV23-1
CDR3 protein: CASSQFNIIGLLGSPLHF
CDR3 DNA: TGCGCCAGCAGTCAATTCAATATTATTGGGTTGTTAGGTTCACCCCTCCACTTT